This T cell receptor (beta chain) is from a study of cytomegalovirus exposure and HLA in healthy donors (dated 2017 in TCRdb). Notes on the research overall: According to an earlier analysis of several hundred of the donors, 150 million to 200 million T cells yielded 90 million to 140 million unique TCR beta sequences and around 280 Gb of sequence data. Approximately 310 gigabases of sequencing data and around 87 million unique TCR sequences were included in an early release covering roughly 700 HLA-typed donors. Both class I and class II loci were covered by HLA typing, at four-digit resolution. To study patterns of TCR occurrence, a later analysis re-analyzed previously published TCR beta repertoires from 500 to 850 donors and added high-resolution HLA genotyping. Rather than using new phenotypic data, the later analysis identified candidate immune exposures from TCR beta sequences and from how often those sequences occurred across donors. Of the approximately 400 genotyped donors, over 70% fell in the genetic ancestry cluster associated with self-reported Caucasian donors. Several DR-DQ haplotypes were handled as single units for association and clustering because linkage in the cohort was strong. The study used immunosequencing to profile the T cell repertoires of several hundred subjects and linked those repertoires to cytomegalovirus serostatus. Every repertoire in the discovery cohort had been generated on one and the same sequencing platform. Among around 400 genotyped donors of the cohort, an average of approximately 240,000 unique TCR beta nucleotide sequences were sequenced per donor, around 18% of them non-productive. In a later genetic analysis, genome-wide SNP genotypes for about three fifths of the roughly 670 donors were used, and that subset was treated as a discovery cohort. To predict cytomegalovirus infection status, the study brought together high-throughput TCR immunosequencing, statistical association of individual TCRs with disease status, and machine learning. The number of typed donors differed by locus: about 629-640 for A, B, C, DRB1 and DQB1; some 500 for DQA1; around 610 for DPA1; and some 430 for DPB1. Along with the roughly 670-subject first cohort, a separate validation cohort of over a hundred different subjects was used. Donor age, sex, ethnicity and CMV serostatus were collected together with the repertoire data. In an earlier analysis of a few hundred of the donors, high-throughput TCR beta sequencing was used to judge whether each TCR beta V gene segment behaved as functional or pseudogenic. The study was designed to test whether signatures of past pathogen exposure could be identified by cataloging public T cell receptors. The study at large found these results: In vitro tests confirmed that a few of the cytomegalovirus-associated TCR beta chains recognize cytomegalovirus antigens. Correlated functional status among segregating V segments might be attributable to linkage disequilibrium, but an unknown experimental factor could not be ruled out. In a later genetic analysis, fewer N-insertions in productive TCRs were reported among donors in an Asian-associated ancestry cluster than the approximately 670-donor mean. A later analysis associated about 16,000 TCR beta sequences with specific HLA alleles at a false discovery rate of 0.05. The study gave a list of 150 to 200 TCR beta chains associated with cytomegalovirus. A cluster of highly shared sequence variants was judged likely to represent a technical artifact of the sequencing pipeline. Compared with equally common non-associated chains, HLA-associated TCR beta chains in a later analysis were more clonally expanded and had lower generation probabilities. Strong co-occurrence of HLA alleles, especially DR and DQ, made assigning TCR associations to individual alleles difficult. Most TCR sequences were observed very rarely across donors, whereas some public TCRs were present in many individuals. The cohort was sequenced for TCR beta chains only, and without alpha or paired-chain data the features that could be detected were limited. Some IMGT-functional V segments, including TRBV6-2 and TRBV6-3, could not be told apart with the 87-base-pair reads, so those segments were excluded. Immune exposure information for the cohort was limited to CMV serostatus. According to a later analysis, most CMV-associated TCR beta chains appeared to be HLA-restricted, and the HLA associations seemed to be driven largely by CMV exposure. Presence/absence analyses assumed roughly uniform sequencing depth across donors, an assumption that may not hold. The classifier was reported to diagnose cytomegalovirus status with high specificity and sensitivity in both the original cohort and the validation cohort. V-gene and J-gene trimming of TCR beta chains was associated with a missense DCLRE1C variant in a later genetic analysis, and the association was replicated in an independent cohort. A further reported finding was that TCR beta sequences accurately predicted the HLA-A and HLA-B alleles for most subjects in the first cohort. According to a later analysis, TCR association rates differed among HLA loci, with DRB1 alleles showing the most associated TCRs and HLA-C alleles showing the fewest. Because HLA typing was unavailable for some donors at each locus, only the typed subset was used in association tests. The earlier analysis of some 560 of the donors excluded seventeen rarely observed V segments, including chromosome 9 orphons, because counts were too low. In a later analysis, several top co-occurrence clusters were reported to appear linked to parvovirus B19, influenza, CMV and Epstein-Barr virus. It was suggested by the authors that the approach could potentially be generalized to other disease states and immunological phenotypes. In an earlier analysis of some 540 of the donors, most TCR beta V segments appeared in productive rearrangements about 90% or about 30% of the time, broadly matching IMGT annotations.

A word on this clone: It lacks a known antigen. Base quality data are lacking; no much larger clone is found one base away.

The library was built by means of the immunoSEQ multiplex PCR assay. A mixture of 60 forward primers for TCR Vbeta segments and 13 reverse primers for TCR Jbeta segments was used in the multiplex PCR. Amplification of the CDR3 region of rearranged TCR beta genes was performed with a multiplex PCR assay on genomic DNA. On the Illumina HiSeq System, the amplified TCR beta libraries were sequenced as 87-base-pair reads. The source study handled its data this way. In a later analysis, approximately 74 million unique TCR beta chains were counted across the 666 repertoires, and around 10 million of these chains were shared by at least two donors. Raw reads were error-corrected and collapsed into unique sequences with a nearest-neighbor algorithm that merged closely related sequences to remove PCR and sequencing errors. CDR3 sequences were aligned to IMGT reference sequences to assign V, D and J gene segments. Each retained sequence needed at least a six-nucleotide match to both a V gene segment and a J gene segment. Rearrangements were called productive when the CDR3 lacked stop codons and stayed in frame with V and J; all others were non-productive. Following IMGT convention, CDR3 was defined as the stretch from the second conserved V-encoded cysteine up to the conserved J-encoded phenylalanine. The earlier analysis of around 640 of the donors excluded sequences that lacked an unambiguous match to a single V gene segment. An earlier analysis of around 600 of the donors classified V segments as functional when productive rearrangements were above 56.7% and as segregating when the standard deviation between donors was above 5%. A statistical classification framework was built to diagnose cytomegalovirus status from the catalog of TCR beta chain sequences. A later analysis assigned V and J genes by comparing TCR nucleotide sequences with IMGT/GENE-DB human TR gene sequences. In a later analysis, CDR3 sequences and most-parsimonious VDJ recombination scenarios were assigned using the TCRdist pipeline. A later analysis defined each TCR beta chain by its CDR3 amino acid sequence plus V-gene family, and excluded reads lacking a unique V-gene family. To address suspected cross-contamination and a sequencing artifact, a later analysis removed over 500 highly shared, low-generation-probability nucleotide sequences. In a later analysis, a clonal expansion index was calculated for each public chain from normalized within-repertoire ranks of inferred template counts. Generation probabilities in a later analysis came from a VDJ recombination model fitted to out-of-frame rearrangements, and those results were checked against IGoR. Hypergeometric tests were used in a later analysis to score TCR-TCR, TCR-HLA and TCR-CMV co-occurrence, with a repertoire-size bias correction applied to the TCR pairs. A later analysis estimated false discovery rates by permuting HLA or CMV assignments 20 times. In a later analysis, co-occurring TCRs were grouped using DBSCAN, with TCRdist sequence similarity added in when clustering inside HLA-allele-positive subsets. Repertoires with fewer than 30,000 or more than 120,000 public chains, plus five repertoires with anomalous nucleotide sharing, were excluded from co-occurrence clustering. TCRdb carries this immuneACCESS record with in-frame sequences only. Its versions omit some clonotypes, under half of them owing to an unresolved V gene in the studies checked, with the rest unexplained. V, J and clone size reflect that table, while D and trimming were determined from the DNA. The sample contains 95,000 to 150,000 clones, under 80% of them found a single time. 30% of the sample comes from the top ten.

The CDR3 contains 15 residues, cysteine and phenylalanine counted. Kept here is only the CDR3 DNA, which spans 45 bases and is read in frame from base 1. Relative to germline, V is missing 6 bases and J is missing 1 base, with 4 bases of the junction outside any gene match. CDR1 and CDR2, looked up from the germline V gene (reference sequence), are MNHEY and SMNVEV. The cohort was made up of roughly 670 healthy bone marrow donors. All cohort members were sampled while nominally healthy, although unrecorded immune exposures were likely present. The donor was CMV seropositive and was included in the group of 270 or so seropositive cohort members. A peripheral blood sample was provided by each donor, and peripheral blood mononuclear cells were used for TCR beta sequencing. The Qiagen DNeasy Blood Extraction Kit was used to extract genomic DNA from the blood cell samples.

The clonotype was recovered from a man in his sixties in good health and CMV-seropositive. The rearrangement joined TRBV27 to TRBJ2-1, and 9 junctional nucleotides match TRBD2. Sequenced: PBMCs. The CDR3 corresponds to CASSPSGASYNEQFF. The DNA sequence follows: TGTGCCAGCAGCCCTAGCGGGGCTTCCTACAATGAGCAGTTCTTC.